This note documents a single T cell receptor beta chain sequence. Its specificity is unknown. This entry is derived from a study of T cell repertoires in cytomegalovirus infection. A single record per CDR3 protein comes from TCRdb applying MiXCR to the reads. Here the sample spans approximately 770,000 distinct CDR3 sequences, 29% being singletons. J was trimmed by 7 bases and V by 4 bases; bases with no gene match: 8. CDR1 LNHDA and CDR2 SQIVND come from the germline V gene (reference sequence). The CDR3 sequence is 14 residues long. The sequence was collected from a human donor in good health (CMV status not recorded). Some clones in this sample may be carry-over from other donors' samples. V gene TRBV19 combines with J gene TRBJ2-7; 9 bases line up with TRBD2. Here the sequenced sample was cultured CD8+ T cells from PBMCs, taken from culture after CMV antigen stimulation. The CDR3 DNA reads TGTGCCAGTAGTAGGGCTAGCGGGGCCCCTGAGCAGTACTTC. It encodes CASSRASGAPEQYF.